A selection of T cell receptor beta chains follows, all from one sample in a study of cytomegalovirus exposure and HLA in healthy donors. This table comes from immunoSEQ multiplex PCR, and its TCRdb copy is limited to in-frame clones, with some not included. The sample has about 200,000 clones, around 83% seen once. The specimen was PBMCs. These receptors came from a woman aged 30 to 39 in good health and CMV-seropositive. CDR3s leave out the opening cysteine and the closing phenylalanine or tryptophan.

V gene,CDR3 length,CDR3 protein
TRBV5-6,14,ASSLTADSRTDTQY
TRBV12-5,12,ASGLEISYNEQF
TRBV7-8,13,ASSLAAGPQETQY
TRBV2,12,ASSGTDSYNEQF
TRBV2,13,ASSLSRGSNQPQH
TRBV9,13,ASSRSDLLGGEQF
TRBV27,12,ASRRTVNSDTQY
TRBV30,11,AWSQGDATEAF
TRBV5-1,13,ASSYVDRDEYGYT
TRBV6-5,13,ASSSRRSGRGEQY
TRBV9,13,ASSVDPGQYYEQY
TRBV11-2,13,ASSLSRDSFQEQY
TRBV28,12,ASSLRTRQETQY
TRBV7-2,12,ASSLARVDQPQH
TRBV14,12,ASSHLQGNYGYT
TRBV30,11,AWDPGQRETQY
TRBV5-6,15,ASSSETGTGGNQPQH
TRBV28,13,ASSHPDRGRSEQY
TRBV5-1,14,ASSPLVTSSTDTQY
TRBV11-3,16,ASSLAHLQGALDQPQH
TRBV11-2,11,ASSDIRQGAAF
TRBV5-8,11,ASSLAVNQPQH
TRBV19,12,ASNTGTGIHEQY
TRBV7-3,11,ASSPPAGYEQY
TRBV7-9,15,ASSPPTSGVRENIQY
TRBV7-8,11,ASSLASFIGYT
TRBV28,12,ASTSDRTNYGYT
TRBV2,12,ASTSGGTLHGYT
TRBV7-9,10,ASKLADDEQF
TRBV6-5,12,ASRSRRGQGAGT
TRBV2,11,ASSQQIGYGYT
TRBV29-1,11,SVETGVRPEQF
TRBV18,12,ASSPLTGGTEAF
TRBV6-1,12,ASSVGVGGTEAF
TRBV2,13,ASSEQRTSSYEQY
TRBV6-5,13,ATFPPGAGNTEAF
TRBV6-5,14,ASSYLRDRGADTQY
TRBV5-1,12,ASSLGRSGGEAF
TRBV4-1,11,ASSPGTVYGYT
TRBV5-4,12,ASSPTGDPYEQY
TRBV7-8,11,ASSSRTSYEQY
TRBV19,12,ASSISRGADTQY
TRBV10-3,11,AIRGQMNTEAF
TRBV4-1,17,ASSQVGTSGGPSTDTQY
TRBV6-5,10,ASSYVGAEQY
TRBV7-9,17,ASSFGGMTGKGIGYGYT
TRBV5-4,11,ASSPSGRRGYT
TRBV6-1,14,ASSQGGLGGNQPQH
TRBV2,12,ASGGQGSSNTIY
TRBV6-6,13,ASSYVLQGGTEAF
TRBV5-1,13,ASSMGQGVSDTQY
TRBV15,15,ATSRDRGVSGNQPQH
TRBV12-5,14,ASGLGNRGGNQPQH
TRBV5-1,10,ASSLAGDRYT
TRBV7-9,14,ASSGQGAFSNQPQH